Following are 5 T cell receptor beta chains from one sample sequenced in a study of cytomegalovirus exposure and HLA in healthy donors. The PCR employed 60 Vbeta primers together with 13 Jbeta primers. Measured with immunoSEQ multiplex PCR; TCRdb has only the in-frame clones, and not every one. The repertoire table contains roughly 55,000 clones. The material sequenced was PBMCs. Receptors originate from a man aged 50-60 years in good health and CMV-seropositive.

The chain employs TRBV5-1 and TRBJ2-5, with TRBD1 matching 7 bases. Germline V gene lookup returns CDR1 SGHRS and CDR2 YFSETQ. The junction had 5 bases not matched to a gene; V was cut back by 4 bases and J by 2 bases. This CDR3 has 14 residues. In nucleotides, the CDR3 is TGCGCCAGCAGCCCGGGACAGCATCAAGAGACCCAGTACTTC. Translating it yields CASSPGQHQETQYF. The full variable domain, its missing parts supplied by reference TRBV5-1 and TRBJ2-5, is KAGVTQTPRYLIKTRGQQVTLSCSPISGHRSVSWYQQTPGQGLQFLFEYFSETQRNKGNFPGRFSGRQFSNSRSEMNVSTLELGDSALYLCASSPGQHQETQYFGPGTRLLVL.

The chain uses TRBV7-9 and TRBJ2-1; weak D call: TRBD1 (5 bases). CDR3 length equals 14 residues. CDR1 and CDR2 (germline): SEHNR, FQNEAQ (reference sequence). Trimming took off 1 base at V and 4 bases at J, with 8 bases between the two ends. Here the CDR3 DNA reads TGTGCCAGCAGCTTAGAGGGGCATTACAATGAGCAGTTCTTC. Its translation: CASSLEGHYNEQFF.

The J gene is TRBJ2-1, the V gene TRBV18; 14 bases align to TRBD2. The CDR3 has 18 residues. Germline V gene lookup returns CDR1 KGHSH and CDR2 LQKENI. V lost 6 bases, J lost 8 bases, and 15 bases stayed unmatched. The chain's CDR3 is CASSPGLAGVLGRDEQFF. CDR3 nucleotide sequence: TGTGCCAGCTCCCCGGGACTAGCGGGAGTTCTAGGAAGGGATGAGCAGTTCTTC.

The V gene is TRBV29-1, the J gene TRBJ1-2, with a weak D call TRBD1 (5 bases). V lost 2 bases and J lost 4, with 8 bases in between. The germline V gene encodes CDR1 SQVTM and CDR2 ANQGSEA. The CDR3 totals 12 residues. DNA of the CDR3: TGCAGCGTTGAAAGACAGTTCTATGGCTACACCTTC. It is translated as CSVERQFYGYTF.

V usage is TRBV9 and J usage is TRBJ2-3; 8 positions agree with TRBD1. After removal of 0 bases from V and 6 bases from J, the junction contained 6 bases not matched to a gene. Germline CDR1 reads SGDLS; CDR2 reads YYNGEE. This CDR3 contains 15 residues. The CDR3 sequence is CASSVGGQGFDTQYF. In DNA, the CDR3 is TGTGCCAGCAGCGTAGGCGGACAGGGATTTGATACGCAGTATTTT.